The 6 T cell receptor beta chains reported below all come from one sample, sequenced in a study of cytomegalovirus exposure and HLA in healthy donors (dated by TCRdb to about 2017). To prepare the library, the immunoSEQ multiplex PCR assay was applied. The multiplex PCR relied on a mix of 60 forward primers for TCR Vbeta segments and 13 reverse primers for TCR Jbeta segments. Drawn from immuneACCESS, this table holds only the in-frame rearrangements with V and J called that TCRdb kept. Clones are partly lost; checked studies trace under half to an unresolved V gene and leave the rest unexplained. In all, the sample holds 100,000 to 150,000 clones, and 78% of those were seen once. The top ten constitute just under 6.5% of the sample. The sequenced material came from PBMCs. These receptors all stem from a woman between 40 and 50 years old in good health and CMV-seronegative.

This clone was seen only once. J is TRBJ1-1 and V is TRBV28; D is perhaps TRBD1 (5 bases). Germline CDR1 reads MDHEN; CDR2 reads SYDVKM. Trimming pared 2 bases from V and 5 bases from J, leaving 15 bases between. This CDR3 is 15 amino acids long. For the CDR3, the DNA is TGTGCCAGCAGTTTAGGTGGAGGGGTTTTAACTGAAGCTTTCTTT. Residues: CASSLGGGVLTEAFF.

The chain combines TRBV5-1 with TRBJ1-4; 10 bases map to TRBD1. There are 16 residues in the CDR3. J gave up 2 bases and V 4 bases, and 5 bases lay outside the gene matches. Germline values: CDR1 SGHRS, CDR2 YFSETQ. This CDR3 is CASSPTGGWTNEKLFF. The CDR3 DNA follows: TGCGCCAGCAGCCCGACAGGGGGCTGGACTAATGAAAAACTGTTTTTT.

The rearrangement links TRBV27 to TRBJ2-7, with 13 bases aligning to TRBD2. V gave up 7 bases and J gave up 4 bases; unmatched junction bases: 7. Germline loops: CDR1 MNHEY, CDR2 SMNVEV (reference sequence). This CDR3 is built from 15 residues. CDR3 loop: CASTPRTSGSYEQYF. The CDR3 nucleotides are TGTGCCAGCACCCCCCGGACTAGCGGGAGTTACGAGCAGTACTTC.

This clone was seen only a few times. The chain employs TRBV28 and TRBJ2-5; 8 bases align to TRBD2. The last part of the DNA fits TRBJ2-7 better; the J call may be wrong. The CDR3 runs to 14 residues. Germline values: CDR1 MDHEN, CDR2 SYDVKM. The CDR3 DNA sequence: TGTGCCAGCAGCTCCTCGCCGGGACTAGTCGAGCAGTACTTC. Its protein product is CASSSSPGLVEQYF.

This clone was found a few times. A read error may explain this, as a much larger clone is one base away. V and J are TRBV7-9 and TRBJ2-7; D may be TRBD1 (6 bases). Germline-derived CDR1 and CDR2 are SEHNR and FQNEAQ (reference sequence). CDR3 size: 13 residues. The CDR3, as DNA: TGCGCCAGCAGCTGGGACAAGTCCTACGAGCAGTACTTC. Translated, it gives CASSWDKSYEQYF.

This rearrangement joins TRBV11-3 to TRBJ2-7; 8 positions agree with TRBD1. The CDR3 is 17 amino acids. V shed 5 bases and J 0 bases; nucleotides not matched to a gene: 12. Germline V lookup: CDR1 SGHNT, CDR2 YENEEA. The CDR3 sequence: CASSPESGQADSYEQYF. The CDR3, as DNA: TGTGCCAGCAGCCCAGAGTCGGGACAGGCTGACTCCTACGAGCAGTACTTC.